The rows below give T cell receptor beta chains drawn from one sample of a study of T cells in Graves' hyperthyroidism and ophthalmopathy. TCRdb used MiXCR to reprocess the multiplex PCR reads, holding one entry per CDR3 protein. Altogether about 710,000 distinct CDR3 sequences are present, about a sixth being singletons, with the ten largest covering about 8.4%. The sequenced material came from blood. These TCRs come from a man aged 18 to 35 with Graves' hyperthyroidism. Both conserved end residues are trimmed from each CDR3. A D gene is named only where the DNA matches it firmly. The listing skips clone size in some rows; elsewhere it reads once, few, many or a size class.

d_gene: -
abundance: -
v_gene: TRBV5-8
CDR3aa: ASSFSPLGMGLGQPQH

d_gene: -
abundance: -
v_gene: TRBV28
CDR3aa: ASNLRHDNEKLF

d_gene: -
abundance: -
v_gene: TRBV5-1
CDR3aa: ASSLVSGHGDEKLF

d_gene: -
abundance: many
v_gene: TRBV7-8
CDR3aa: ASMAPSHLDDEQF

d_gene: -
abundance: few
v_gene: TRBV4-1
CDR3aa: ASRLGLTGSVAGRGEQF

d_gene: TRBD1
abundance: many
v_gene: TRBV6-6
CDR3aa: ASSYVLDRVSWT

d_gene: -
abundance: -
v_gene: TRBV11-3
CDR3aa: ARRGGDLLTDTQY

d_gene: -
abundance: many
v_gene: TRBV28
CDR3aa: ASSNPGLAYEQY

d_gene: -
abundance: many
v_gene: TRBV7-2
CDR3aa: ASSSRQGEIADTQY

d_gene: -
abundance: many
v_gene: TRBV12-3/TRBV12-4
CDR3aa: ASSPGVRGHGYT

d_gene: -
abundance: -
v_gene: TRBV29-1
CDR3aa: SAAQGGRSYEQY

d_gene: TRBD2
abundance: -
v_gene: TRBV5-1
CDR3aa: ASRFSGASTDTQY

d_gene: TRBD2
abundance: many
v_gene: TRBV10-3
CDR3aa: AISESTRTSRSSYNEQF

d_gene: TRBD1
abundance: few
v_gene: TRBV7-9
CDR3aa: ASSLALTGVSYEQY

d_gene: -
abundance: many
v_gene: TRBV29-1
CDR3aa: SVELGQAFTQY

d_gene: TRBD1
abundance: many
v_gene: TRBV20-1
CDR3aa: SARDGTGAYEQY

d_gene: TRBD2
abundance: many
v_gene: TRBV2
CDR3aa: ASSGTSGRPSTDTQY

d_gene: -
abundance: few
v_gene: TRBV18
CDR3aa: ASSPTTGSRNTIY

d_gene: -
abundance: many
v_gene: TRBV27
CDR3aa: ASSWDGETQY

d_gene: -
abundance: few
v_gene: TRBV6-2/TRBV6-3
CDR3aa: ASSPRVQPQH

d_gene: TRBD2
abundance: -
v_gene: TRBV4-1
CDR3aa: ASSQDGLAGGRDTQY

d_gene: TRBD2
abundance: -
v_gene: TRBV11-2
CDR3aa: ASRTTSGRPGELV

d_gene: TRBD1
abundance: few
v_gene: TRBV6-1
CDR3aa: ASGGQGAGYT

d_gene: -
abundance: -
v_gene: TRBV7-9
CDR3aa: ASSTQNTGELF

d_gene: TRBD2
abundance: -
v_gene: TRBV28
CDR3aa: ASSLLAAGVTDTQY

d_gene: TRBD2
abundance: -
v_gene: TRBV10-3
CDR3aa: AISDELAGDTGELF

d_gene: -
abundance: -
v_gene: TRBV5-6
CDR3aa: ASNPRGSETQY

d_gene: TRBD1
abundance: many
v_gene: TRBV18
CDR3aa: ASSPRTGSTDTQY

d_gene: -
abundance: -
v_gene: TRBV4-2
CDR3aa: ASSRGQNEQF

d_gene: TRBD1
abundance: many
v_gene: TRBV28
CDR3aa: ASSLGDRVNQPQH

d_gene: TRBD2
abundance: many
v_gene: TRBV5-6
CDR3aa: ASSTGTRQTQY

d_gene: -
abundance: -
v_gene: TRBV2
CDR3aa: ASSEGISRTDTQY

d_gene: -
abundance: few
v_gene: TRBV2
CDR3aa: ASSGKGAADKNIQY

d_gene: -
abundance: many
v_gene: TRBV30
CDR3aa: AWSLGTGDQPQH

d_gene: -
abundance: many
v_gene: TRBV30
CDR3aa: AWSQAGPTYNEQF

d_gene: TRBD2
abundance: -
v_gene: TRBV18
CDR3aa: ASSPPSGSQGETQY

d_gene: TRBD2
abundance: few
v_gene: TRBV29-1
CDR3aa: SGGKAGGFEQY

d_gene: -
abundance: -
v_gene: TRBV4-1
CDR3aa: ASSQRGLAKNIQY

d_gene: -
abundance: many
v_gene: TRBV30
CDR3aa: AWSVGRSDTQY